This T cell receptor (beta chain) comes out of a study of T cell responses to AZD1222 COVID-19 vaccine. Assay used: immunoSEQ multiplex PCR; TCRdb lists only in-frame clones, some missing. The data hold approximately 100,000 clones, with 80% to 95% observed a single time. Study-level results: Spike-specific TCR depth and breadth grew after two AZD1222 doses. The sample set comprised mostly white British donors with more females, and clonal diversity was possibly underestimated. Sampled repertoires all dated from after the peak T cell response.

Details on this clone: What it binds is not known.

The receptor was derived from an adult in good health. This material consisted of peripheral blood, taken on day 0 of AZD1222 vaccination.

The CDR3 DNA reads TGTGCCAGCAGCTTCGGCGGTGCAACTAATGAAAAACTGTTTTTT. Translation gives CASSFGGATNEKLFF. The chain employs TRBV5-4 and TRBJ1-4; D not certain. Germline V gene sequence: CDR1 SGHNT, CDR2 YYREEE (reference sequence). The germline V and J ends were trimmed by 2 bases and 0 bases, with 8 bases remaining between them. There are 15 residues in the CDR3. The full variable domain, completed using reference TRBV5-4 and TRBJ1-4, is ETGVTQSPTHLIKTRGQQVTLRCSSQSGHNTVSWYQQALGQGPQFIFQYYREEENGRGNFPPRFSGLQFPNYSSELNVNALELDDSALYLCASSFGGATNEKLFFGSGTQLSVL.